Listed here are 23 T cell receptor beta chains from one sample, sequenced in a study of identical twins (dated by TCRdb to between 2015 and 2016). Library method: 5' RACE. Instrument used: Illumina HiSeq 2000. TCRdb trimmed public reads at Q25 via fastp, called clones via MiXCR and kept in-frame beta chains. Each entry merges the rows of one CDR3 protein and shows their most common DNA and genes. For this sample there are about 690,000 distinct CDR3 sequences; roughly 6% appear just once. In total, the top ten clones hold around 2% of the sample. Material for sequencing was naive T cells sorted from blood. Sample cell subset or site, as interpreted from the label and publication: cells isolated with a human naive T-cell isolation kit. The source of these receptors is a man between 18 and 35 years old in good health.

V gene TRBV30 combines with J gene TRBJ2-5; no firm D call. V lost 0 bases, J lost 5 bases, and 10 bases lay in between. The germline CDR1 and CDR2 sequences are GTSNPN and SVGIG (reference sequence). This CDR3 has 13 residues. In DNA, the CDR3 is TGTGCCTGGAGTGTAATAGGGCGGGAGACCCAGTACTTC. Translating gives CAWSVIGRETQYF. Filled out from reference TRBV30 and TRBJ2-5, the complete variable domain reads SQTIHQWPATLVQPVGSPLSLECTVEGTSNPNLYWYRQAAGRGLQLLFYSVGIGQISSEVPQNLSASRPQDRQFILSSKKLLLSDSGFYLCAWSVIGRETQYFGPGTRLLVL.

The sample holds a few counts of this clonotype. This rearrangement joins TRBV20-1 to TRBJ2-5, with D unclear. The CDR3 has 13 amino acids. CDR1 is DFQATT and CDR2 is SNEGSKA in the germline V gene (reference sequence). V lost 2 bases and J 5 bases, leaving 12 bases between the germline ends. CDR3 sequence reads: CSARPTLEETQYF. CDR3 nucleotides: TGCAGTGCTAGACCGACCCTAGAGGAGACCCAGTACTTC.

This clonotype has just a few counts. The chain joins TRBV3-1 to TRBJ2-1, with unresolved D. CDR3 length: 12 amino acids. The V end was cut by 2 bases, the J end by 6 bases, with 5 bases between. Germline V lookup: CDR1 LGHDT, CDR2 YNNKEL (reference sequence). The CDR3 here is CASSQKPNEQFF. CDR3 DNA sequence: TGTGCCAGCAGCCAAAAACCCAATGAGCAGTTCTTC.

This clonotype was detected ten times or more. The chain carries TRBV12-3 or TRBV12-4 and TRBJ2-5; D is undetermined. V was shortened by 6 bases and J by 1 base, with 9 bases between the two germline ends. The CDR3 has 13 residues. This CDR3 is CASRARGQETQYF. CDR3 DNA sequence: TGTGCCAGCAGGGCAAGAGGCCAAGAGACCCAGTACTTC.

This clonotype was seen repeatedly, ten times or more. At one end the junction does not follow the germline gene, possibly because of a read error. V is TRBV12-3 or TRBV12-4 and J is TRBJ2-1, with 12 nucleotides matching TRBD2. The CDR3 runs to 10 residues. The CDR3 DNA is TGTGCCAGCAGTAGGACTAGCGGGGTCTTC. Encoded protein: CASSRTSGVF.

V is TRBV30 and J is TRBJ2-7; D is unresolved. CDR1 and CDR2 (germline): GTSNPN, SVGIG (reference sequence). V was clipped by 1 base and J by 2 bases, with 3 bases between them. The CDR3 consists of 11 residues. CDR3 loop: CAWSGTYEQYF. The CDR3 region has the DNA TGTGCCTGGAGTGGGACCTACGAGCAGTACTTC.

This clonotype was detected ten times or more. The V and J genes are TRBV29-1 and TRBJ2-3; the D call may be TRBD1 or TRBD2 (5 bases each). CDR1 and CDR2 from the germline V gene are SQVTM and ANQGSEA. The ends were cut back, 4 bases at V and 0 bases at J, with 11 bases in the middle. This CDR3 comprises 14 residues. Written as DNA, the CDR3 is TGCAGCGTTGGGGACGGGGCTAGCACAGATACGCAGTATTTT. Residues: CSVGDGASTDTQYF.

This clonotype was seen ten or more times. The chain links TRBV29-1 to TRBJ2-3, with 10 bases identical to TRBD2. The CDR3 consists of 13 residues. J lost 2 bases, V lost 5 bases, and 1 base had no gene match. The germline V gene has CDR1 SQVTM and CDR2 ANQGSEA. The CDR3 sequence is CSVSGRATDTQYF. The CDR3 nucleotides are TGCAGCGTTAGCGGGAGGGCCACAGATACGCAGTATTTT.

The V and J genes are TRBV6-1 and TRBJ1-2; D is perhaps TRBD1 (5 bases). The germline V gene has CDR1 MNHNS and CDR2 SASEGT. Trimming removed 8 bases at V and 2 bases at J, with 12 bases between. This CDR3 region has 13 residues. The CDR3 DNA sequence: TGTGCCAGCGGATCCACAGGAAACTATGGCTACACCTTC. It is translated as CASGSTGNYGYTF.

This clonotype was seen repeatedly, ten times or more. The genes are TRBV20-1 and TRBJ2-2; D remains unclear. V dropped 6 bases and J dropped 2 bases, with 10 bases sitting between them. The CDR3 is 13 residues long. Germline assignment: CDR1 DFQATT and CDR2 SNEGSKA (reference sequence). CDR3 in DNA: TGCAGTGCACAACAGCGAAACACCGGGGAGCTGTTTTTT. It yields the protein CSAQQRNTGELFF.

The chain recombines TRBV3-1 with TRBJ2-7; D gene ambiguous. The CDR3 runs to 12 residues. In germline, CDR1 is LGHDT, CDR2 YNNKEL (reference sequence). The germline V and J ends were trimmed by 1 base and 6 bases, with 7 bases remaining between them. CDR3 residues: CASSQGAAEQYV. The CDR3 DNA reads TGTGCCAGCAGCCAAGGGGCAGCCGAGCAGTACGTC.

The table lists this clonotype with many counts. V and J are TRBV6-5 and TRBJ2-3; TRBD1 matches 10 bases. With 4 bases clipped from V and 13 bases from J, the junction kept 14 bases outside the gene matches. The CDR3 consists of 15 residues. Germline V lookup: CDR1 MNHEY, CDR2 SVGAGI. CDR3: CASSSPGQGSGMKYF. CDR3 nucleotide sequence: TGTGCCAGCAGTTCCCCGGGACAGGGGAGTGGGATGAAGTATTTT.

The V call is TRBV11-1, the J call TRBJ2-2; TRBD2 agrees at 15 bases. Unmatched junction bases numbered 5, after V lost 2 bases and J lost 4 bases. Germline values: CDR1 SGHAT, CDR2 FQDESV (reference sequence). This CDR3 has 18 residues. CDR3 sequence: CASSLPGLAGGRTGELFF. CDR3 in DNA: TGTGCCAGCAGCTTACCGGGACTAGCGGGAGGACGCACCGGGGAGCTGTTTTTT.

This clonotype turned up a few times. The CDR3 DNA is TGTGCCAGCAGCTTAGCCCGCGGGAGGACCCAAGAGACCCAGTACTTC. Protein product: CASSLARGRTQETQYF. The chain couples TRBV7-2 to TRBJ2-5; 8 nucleotides align to TRBD2. V shed 0 bases and J 1 base; nucleotides not matched to a gene: 4. The CDR3 is 16 residues long. Germline V gene data show CDR1 as SGHTA and CDR2 as FQGNSA.

This chain links TRBV6-1 with TRBJ2-3; D gene uncertain. Trimming cost V 9 bases and J 6 bases, with 16 bases left between them. CDR3 length: 13 residues. In germline, CDR1 is MNHNS, CDR2 SASEGT. The CDR3 protein is CARKRTATDTQYF. The CDR3 coding sequence is TGTGCCAGAAAGAGAACCGCTACGGATACGCAGTATTTT.

This clonotype was detected ten times or more. Its ends do not fully match the called genes, so a read error is possible. The CDR3 region has the DNA TGTCGGTGGGGGCCGCCCTACGAGCAGTACTTC. This gives the protein CRWGPPYEQYF. The chain recombines TRBV20-1 with TRBJ2-7, with D perhaps TRBD1 (6 bases). Looked up from germline, CDR1 is DFQATT and CDR2 is SNEGSKA (reference sequence). The CDR3 contains 11 residues.

Ten or more counts support this clonotype. The V call is TRBV29-1, the J call TRBJ2-4; D perhaps matches TRBD2 (5 bases). The CDR3 sequence is 15 residues long. Germline values: CDR1 SQVTM, CDR2 ANQGSEA. V lost 7 bases, J lost 1 base, and 17 bases lay in between. The CDR3 region is CSARPGISAKNIQYF. For the CDR3, the DNA is TGCAGCGCCCGCCCCGGGATTTCTGCCAAAAACATTCAGTACTTC.

This clonotype was detected ten times or more. The chain combines TRBV4-3 with TRBJ2-7; D call uncertain. V lost 0 bases and J lost 4, with 4 bases in between. The CDR3 is 12 residues long. Looked up from germline, CDR1 is LGHNA and CDR2 is YSLEER. CDR3 nucleotides: TGCGCCAGCAGCCAAGATCGGTACGAGCAGTACTTC. Translated, it gives CASSQDRYEQYF.

This clonotype was found a few times. CDR3 sequence reads: CASSLDISRKTNEKLFF. Written as DNA, the CDR3 is TGCGCCAGCAGCTTGGATATTTCTAGGAAGACTAATGAAAAACTGTTTTTT. This rearrangement joins TRBV5-1 to TRBJ1-4; D unclear. Trimming left V 0 bases short and J 2 bases short, with 14 bases between. Germline assignment: CDR1 SGHRS and CDR2 YFSETQ. This CDR3 is 17 amino acids long. The full variable domain, in which reference TRBV5-1 and TRBJ1-4 provide the parts outside the CDR3, is KAGVTQTPRYLIKTRGQQVTLSCSPISGHRSVSWYQQTPGQGLQFLFEYFSETQRNKGNFPGRFSGRQFSNSRSEMNVSTLELGDSALYLCASSLDISRKTNEKLFFGSGTQLSVL.

V gene TRBV4-1 combines with J gene TRBJ2-7; D gene ambiguous. The ends were cut back, 2 bases at V and 5 bases at J, with 10 bases in the middle. CDR3 length equals 13 residues. CDR1 is MGHRA and CDR2 is YSYEKL in the germline V gene. The CDR3 sequence is CASSQISSNEQYF. The DNA for the CDR3 is TGCGCCAGCAGCCAAATTTCCTCGAACGAGCAGTACTTC.

This clonotype was picked up a small number of times. The chain carries TRBV12-3 or TRBV12-4 and TRBJ2-7; perhaps TRBD2 as D (5 bases). The CDR3 has 13 residues. The V end was cut by 6 bases, the J end by 0 bases, with 9 bases between. The CDR3 is CASRTGISYEQYF. CDR3 bases: TGTGCCAGCAGAACCGGGATCTCCTACGAGCAGTACTTC.

This chain joins TRBV5-1 and TRBJ1-4; tentatively, D is TRBD1 (5 bases). This CDR3 spans 16 amino acids. Trimming removed 0 bases from V and 3 bases from J, with 12 bases in between. CDR1 is SGHRS, CDR2 YFSETQ, per germline. In nucleotides, the CDR3 is TGCGCCAGCAGCTTGGTCCAGGGAGGTGCTAATGAAAAACTGTTTTTT. It is translated as CASSLVQGGANEKLFF. Looking up the rest from reference TRBV5-1 and TRBJ1-4 gives the full variable domain: KAGVTQTPRYLIKTRGQQVTLSCSPISGHRSVSWYQQTPGQGLQFLFEYFSETQRNKGNFPGRFSGRQFSNSRSEMNVSTLELGDSALYLCASSLVQGGANEKLFFGSGTQLSVL.

J is TRBJ2-7 and V is TRBV7-9; D ambiguous. V lost 3 bases to trimming and J lost 0 bases, with 6 bases between them. This CDR3 has 13 amino acids. CDR1 and CDR2 (germline): SEHNR, FQNEAQ (reference sequence). The CDR3 DNA reads as TGTGCCAGCAGCTTCGAAAGCTCCTACGAGCAGTACGTC. Translated, it gives CASSFESSYEQYV.